This T cell receptor (beta chain) was retrieved from a study of blood T cell repertoires in COVID-19 (dated by TCRdb to 2020 to 2022). Regarding the research as a whole: ImmuneRACE Cohort 3 recovered participants were defined by two consecutive negative NP/OP PCR tests, healthcare professional clearance, or symptom resolution. The prospective study material was composed of cDNA or gDNA derived from T cells, B-cell-depleted T cells, or PBMCs. Collaborator samples came from the United States, Italy and Spain and covered acute and convalescent phases of COVID-19. Deeply sampled blood TCRbeta repertoires from subjects exposed to, actively infected with, or recovered from COVID-19 were included in the dataset. Nearly every sample came with metadata listing a de-identified subject ID, COVID-19 status, age in years and sex. The samples were drawn from the first 160 participants of the ongoing ImmuneRACE study and from roughly 1,300 subjects provided by 6 global collaborators. The repertoires were made available in a free public database intended to serve as a resource for research on the immune response to SARS-CoV-2. Where available, HLA class I and class II types were obtained from metadata supplied by the sample provider rather than from assay-based typing.

Trimming removed 4 bases from V and 0 bases from J; the gene matches leave 4 bases unexplained. The CDR1 and CDR2 encoded by the germline V gene are SGHRS and YFSETQ. The CDR3, from cysteine to phenylalanine, totals 15 residues. Only the CDR3 DNA is retained, 45 bases long and in frame from the first base. On this clone itself: Its antigen is not yet known. Base qualities are not at hand, and no much larger clone is one base apart.

TCRbeta CDR3 regions were amplified from genomic DNA by means of the immunoSEQ Assay, a bias-controlled multiplex PCR. In the source study's methods: Within the assay, amplification of reference gene primers was used to estimate how many nucleated cells each sample contained. To quantify the absolute abundance of each unique TCRbeta CDR3 rearrangement, sequence reads were collapsed and filtered. For each sample, productive Simpson clonality was calculated as the square root of Simpson's diversity index across productive rearrangements. TCRdb stores this immuneACCESS table with in-frame sequences only. Part of the clones is absent; in the studies checked, under half of the shortfall reflects unresolved V genes, and no reason is known for the rest. That table gives V, J and clone size, and the DNA gave D and trimming. Within this sample are roughly 140,000 clones, with over 75% of them counted one time only. The ten largest make up 3.9% of the sample.

The paper's findings and limits, for the study overall: The quantity of clinical and demographic metadata differed by source and by participant and was supplied without curation.

In the prospective study, participants were 18 to 89 years old, resided in about two dozen geographic areas of the United States, and were enrolled through a virtual design. To assign participants to cohorts, the prospective study relied on clinical history that participants themselves reported in a screening survey and a study questionnaire. In the prospective study, whole blood, serum and a nasopharyngeal or oropharyngeal swab were collected from each participant by mobile phlebotomists. Participants in the prospective study had the option to provide additional blood draws and questionnaires over a roughly 2-month period. Blood samples from the prospective study were shipped frozen or at room temperature prior to DNA extraction.

Sequencing input: PBMCs or T cells enriched from blood (not recorded which). This chain is built from TRBV5-1 and TRBJ1-3, with 7 bases matching TRBD1. This TCR derives from a man aged 50 to 60 in a cohort exposed to, infected with or recovered from COVID-19 (not recorded which). The CDR3 protein is CASSPGTVSGNTIYF. Read as DNA, the sequence is TGCGCCAGCAGCCCCGGGACAGTCTCTGGAAACACCATATATTTT.